The 28 T cell receptor beta chains given below trace back to one sample, sequenced in a study of long-term antiretroviral therapy in people with HIV (dated 2022 in TCRdb). The immunoSEQ hsTCRB v3.0 assay was used at survey level resolution to sequence the TRB variable region. TCRdb retrieved this table from immuneACCESS and kept in-frame rearrangements only. Not all clones are present; in checked studies, unresolved V genes account for under half, and no reason is known for the remainder. The sample records around 35,000 clones, 78% of which are singletons. The top ten constitute less than 9.5% of the sample. The material was unsorted PBMCs, obtained 3.1 years after starting antiretroviral therapy. The source of these receptors is a woman aged 45 to 65 with HIV.

This chain joins TRBV7-3 and TRBJ2-1; tentatively, D is TRBD1 (6 bases). The CDR3 is 15 residues long. The germline V gene has CDR1 SGHTA and CDR2 FQGTGA. The V and J ends lost 5 bases and 9 bases respectively, with 20 bases between them. The CDR3, as DNA: TGTGCCAGCAGCGGGGGACCCGGGACAACTTTTGAGCAGTTCTTC. Translated, it gives CASSGGPGTTFEQFF.

The chain combines TRBV5-1 with TRBJ2-5; 11 positions agree with TRBD2. This CDR3 is built from 14 residues. J was trimmed by 1 base and V by 7 bases; bases with no gene match: 3. Germline V gene sequence: CDR1 SGHRS, CDR2 YFSETQ. The CDR3 coding sequence is TGCGCCAGCCGAGGACTAGCGGGCCAAGAGACCCAGTACTTC. It is translated as CASRGLAGQETQYF.

The chain recombines TRBV27 with TRBJ1-5; 8 bases line up with TRBD1. CDR3 length: 15 residues. Germline lookup yields CDR1 MNHEY and CDR2 SMNVEV (reference sequence). Unmatched junction bases numbered 7, after V lost 5 bases and J lost 4 bases. CDR3 protein: CASSPRQGINQPQHF. DNA of the CDR3: TGTGCCAGCAGTCCCCGACAGGGGATAAATCAGCCCCAGCATTTT.

This chain connects TRBV6-1 to TRBJ1-2, with D possibly being TRBD1 (5 bases). CDR3 length: 13 amino acids. CDR1 and CDR2 (germline): MNHNS, SASEGT. The V end was cut by 6 bases, the J end by 7 bases, with 15 bases between. CDR3 in amino acids: CASSESGFRGYTF. DNA for the CDR3: TGTGCCAGCAGCGAATCAGGGTTTCGTGGCTACACCTTC.

This clone was seen only a few times. The rearrangement links TRBV30 to TRBJ1-2; no reliable D call. V dropped 0 bases and J dropped 7 bases, with 9 bases sitting between them. The CDR3 runs to 12 residues. Germline V gene data show CDR1 as GTSNPN and CDR2 as SVGIG (reference sequence). The CDR3 reads CAWSVRSFGYTF. DNA of the CDR3: TGTGCCTGGAGTGTACGCAGCTTTGGCTACACCTTC.

The rearrangement links TRBV2 to TRBJ1-2; D unclear. The ends were cut back, 4 bases at V and 4 bases at J, with 7 bases in the middle. The CDR3 has 12 residues. Per the germline V gene, CDR1 is SNHLY and CDR2 is FYNNEI. This CDR3 is CASSVVAYGYTF. In nucleotides, the CDR3 is TGTGCCAGCAGTGTGGTTGCCTATGGCTACACCTTC.

The count of this clone is one. J is TRBJ2-3 and V is TRBV7-9, with no clear D. The germline V gene has CDR1 SEHNR and CDR2 FQNEAQ (reference sequence). This CDR3 is built from 16 residues. Trimming removed 4 bases at V and 1 base at J, with 15 bases between. The CDR3, as DNA: TGTGCCAGCAGCTCTATGGGGAAAGAAGGCACAGATACGCAGTATTTT. Translating it yields CASSSMGKEGTDTQYF. The entire variable domain, with the rest obtained from reference TRBV7-9 and TRBJ2-3, is as follows: DTGVSQNPRHKITKRGQNVTFRCDPISEHNRLYWYRQTLGQGPEFLTYFQNEAQLEKSRLLSDRFSAERPKGSFSTLEIQRTEQGDSAMYLCASSSMGKEGTDTQYFGPGTRLTVL.

The chain combines TRBV5-6 with TRBJ1-1; TRBD1 aligns across 7 bases. Germline assignment: CDR1 SGHDT and CDR2 YYEEEE. V shed 3 bases and J 1 base; nucleotides not matched to a gene: 6. The CDR3 is 15 amino acids. The CDR3 DNA sequence: TGTGCCAGCAGCTCAGACAGGGCAGCGAACACTGAAGCTTTCTTT. Translated, it gives CASSSDRAANTEAFF.

V and J are TRBV7-9 and TRBJ1-4; possible D gene TRBD1, 6 bases. V lost 6 bases, J lost 8 bases, and 19 bases lay in between. CDR3 length: 15 residues. Per germline, CDR1 SEHNR and CDR2 FQNEAQ (reference sequence). This CDR3 is CASSLSLGGGEKLFF. In DNA form, the CDR3 reads TGTGCCAGCAGTCTCAGCCTTGGGGGCGGAGAAAAACTGTTTTTT.

The chain carries TRBV30 and TRBJ1-5; the D is unclear. Per germline, CDR1 GTSNPN and CDR2 SVGIG (reference sequence). The CDR3 is 15 amino acids. With 0 bases removed from V and 0 bases from J, the gap between germline ends came to 9 bases. CDR3 protein: CAWSVGSSSNQPQHF. CDR3 in DNA: TGTGCCTGGAGTGTCGGCAGCTCTAGCAATCAGCCCCAGCATTTT.

This chain joins TRBV6-5 and TRBJ2-2; no firm D call. CDR3 length: 14 residues. Per germline, CDR1 MNHEY and CDR2 SVGAGI. V lost 1 base to trimming and J lost 11 bases, with 14 bases between them. The CDR3 sequence is CASSYFPARSELFF. CDR3 in DNA: TGTGCCAGCAGTTACTTTCCCGCGCGGTCCGAGCTGTTTTTT.

The J gene is TRBJ1-2, the V gene TRBV6-5; tentative D call: TRBD1 (5 bases). This CDR3 region has 15 residues. Germline V CDR1 and CDR2: MNHEY, SVGAGI. Trimming shortened V by 0 bases and J by 2 bases, and 10 bases separated the two germline ends. This CDR3 is CASSYSGAANYGYTF. CDR3 coding DNA: TGTGCCAGCAGTTACTCAGGGGCAGCAAACTATGGCTACACCTTC.

The gene calls are TRBV18 and TRBJ2-2, with a weak D call TRBD1 (6 bases). The CDR3 runs to 17 residues. V was clipped by 2 bases and J by 1 base, with 14 bases between them. The germline gives CDR1 KGHSH, CDR2 LQKENI. CDR3 sequence reads: CASSPSQGQLNTGELFF. The DNA of the CDR3 is TGTGCCAGCTCACCAAGCCAAGGACAGCTGAACACCGGGGAGCTGTTTTTT.

V usage is TRBV7-4 and J usage is TRBJ2-7, with TRBD2 matching 10 bases. The CDR3 totals 17 residues. Germline V gives CDR1 SGHVT, CDR2 SQSDAQ. Losses at the gene ends were 4 bases for V and 5 bases for J; bases not matched to a gene: 14. The chain's CDR3 is CASSSRGSGGPRHEQYV. CDR3 DNA sequence: TGTGCCAGCAGCTCCAGGGGTAGCGGGGGGCCCCGGCACGAGCAGTACGTC.

This clone appeared once. The rearrangement links TRBV5-1 to TRBJ1-2; TRBD1 is a possible D gene (5 bases). Trimming removed 2 bases at V and 3 bases at J, with 8 bases between. CDR3 length: 13 residues. Germline V gives CDR1 SGHRS, CDR2 YFSETQ. The CDR3, as DNA: TGCGCCAGCAGCTTCGGGGGTGACTATGGCTACACCTTC. Protein: CASSFGGDYGYTF.

The rearrangement uses TRBV5-8 and TRBJ2-2; D not certain. CDR1 is SGHTS and CDR2 is YDEGEE in the germline V gene. The V end was cut by 0 bases, the J end by 10 bases, with 13 bases between. This CDR3 contains 14 residues. The CDR3 nucleotides are TGTGCCAGCAGCTTGGTTCTTAGTAAACAGGAGCTGTTTTTT. This gives the protein CASSLVLSKQELFF.

In DNA form, the CDR3 reads TGTGCCAGCAGTTACTCCAGCGGGGGGGCCAATGAGCAGTTCTTC. Its protein is CASSYSSGGANEQFF. The V call is TRBV6-5, the J call TRBJ2-1, with 10 bases aligning to TRBD2. CDR1 is MNHEY and CDR2 is SVGAGI in the germline V gene. V lost 0 bases and J lost 6; bases outside the gene matches: 2. The CDR3 has 15 residues.

The chain employs TRBV9 and TRBJ2-3, with 7 nucleotides matching TRBD1. The CDR3 length is 15 residues. After removal of 4 bases from V and 2 bases from J, the junction contained 7 bases not matched to a gene. CDR1 SGDLS and CDR2 YYNGEE come from the germline V gene. The CDR3 here is CASSPWDSYTDTQYF. The CDR3 nucleotides are TGTGCCAGCAGCCCGTGGGACAGCTACACAGATACGCAGTATTTT.

V gene TRBV19 combines with J gene TRBJ1-2; a possible D gene is TRBD1 (6 bases). Germline CDR1 LNHDA, CDR2 SQIVND (reference sequence). The CDR3 covers 11 residues. V lost 11 bases, J lost 4 bases, and 11 bases lay in between. The CDR3 sequence is CAAGTRYGYTF. CDR3 DNA sequence: TGTGCCGCGGGGACACGCTATGGCTACACCTTC.

The CDR3: CASSLEGASTGELFF. CDR3 DNA: TGCGCCAGCAGCTTGGAGGGGGCTAGCACCGGGGAGCTGTTTTTT. V gene TRBV5-1 combines with J gene TRBJ2-2; 7 nucleotides match TRBD1. The CDR3 totals 15 residues. V shed 0 bases and J 4 bases; nucleotides not matched to a gene: 3. Germline V CDR1 and CDR2: SGHRS, YFSETQ.

V usage is TRBV19 and J usage is TRBJ1-2; 7 bases agree with TRBD1. The CDR3 spans 13 residues. V shed 7 bases, J shed 5 bases, and the junction held 7 bases outside the gene matches. Germline CDR1 and CDR2: LNHDA and SQIVND (reference sequence). Here the CDR3 reads CASMDRRGYGYTF. Here the CDR3 DNA reads TGTGCCAGTATGGACAGGAGAGGATATGGCTACACCTTC.

V and J are TRBV4-1 and TRBJ1-1, with TRBD1 as a possible D gene (5 bases). The CDR3 is 16 residues long. V lost 1 base and J 1 base, leaving 13 bases between the germline ends. Germline-derived CDR1 and CDR2 are MGHRA and YSYEKL. This CDR3 reads CASSQVEGRANTEAFF. In DNA, the CDR3 is TGCGCCAGCAGCCAAGTCGAGGGACGGGCGAACACTGAAGCTTTCTTT.

The chain has TRBV5-4 and TRBJ2-1, with D maybe TRBD2 (7 bases). Trimming removed 0 bases from V and 1 base from J, with 14 bases in between. Germline CDR1 reads SGHNT; CDR2 reads YYREEE (reference sequence). The CDR3 loop spans 17 amino acids. In DNA form, the CDR3 reads TGTGCCAGCAGCTTGGGAGGGGGGGCCAGTTCCTACAATGAGCAGTTCTTC. It codes for CASSLGGGASSYNEQFF.

This chain uses TRBV5-1 with TRBJ2-5; the match to TRBD2 covers 13 bases. Germline assignment: CDR1 SGHRS and CDR2 YFSETQ. J was trimmed by 2 bases and V by 2 bases; bases with no gene match: 6. CDR3 length: 17 residues. The CDR3 region has the DNA TGCGCCAGCAGCTTCCGACTAGCGGGGGGATCACAAGAGACCCAGTACTTC. Amino acids: CASSFRLAGGSQETQYF. The whole variable domain, remainder taken from reference TRBV5-1 and TRBJ2-5, is KAGVTQTPRYLIKTRGQQVTLSCSPISGHRSVSWYQQTPGQGLQFLFEYFSETQRNKGNFPGRFSGRQFSNSRSEMNVSTLELGDSALYLCASSFRLAGGSQETQYFGPGTRLLVL.

A single count supports this clone. The chain employs TRBV23-1 and TRBJ2-5; TRBD2 is a possible D gene (5 bases). TRBV23-1 qualifies as an ORF whose function is uncertain. The V gene lost 8 bases and the J gene lost 3 bases, with 19 bases spanning the gap. CDR3 length: 15 residues. CDR3: CASRFGPRAEETQYF. CDR3 nucleotides: TGCGCCAGCCGGTTCGGTCCGCGGGCAGAAGAGACCCAGTACTTC.

J is TRBJ2-7 and V is TRBV2; 9 nucleotides align to TRBD1. The CDR3 sequence is 17 residues long. Germline V lookup: CDR1 SNHLY, CDR2 FYNNEI. Losses at the gene ends were 2 bases for V and 0 bases for J; bases not matched to a gene: 8. The CDR3: CASSEKPGQGISYEQYV. The CDR3 region has the DNA TGTGCCAGCAGTGAAAAACCGGGACAGGGAATCTCCTACGAGCAGTACGTC.

This clone showed up just a few times. V and J are TRBV5-4 and TRBJ2-7, with D possibly called TRBD1 or TRBD2 (5 bases each). The V end lost 2 bases, the J end lost 6 bases, and 12 bases lay between the germline ends. The germline V gene encodes CDR1 SGHNT and CDR2 YYREEE (reference sequence). The CDR3 is 13 residues long. The CDR3 spells CASSFYEGSEQYF. In nucleotides, the CDR3 is TGTGCCAGCAGCTTCTATGAGGGGAGCGAGCAGTACTTC.

The chain is built from TRBV29-1 and TRBJ1-2; TRBD1 is a possible D gene (5 bases). The CDR3 is 12 amino acids. The V gene's germline CDR1 is SQVTM and CDR2 ANQGSEA. Trimming took 6 bases from V and 3 from J, leaving 11 bases between them. DNA for the CDR3: TGCAGCGTCCCACGGGGGGACTATGGCTACACCTTC. Translating gives CSVPRGDYGYTF.